This TCR beta chain appears in the sequencing data of a study of identical twins. A note on this clonotype: Its target is unknown.

A template switching step contributed a universal primer site, while unique molecular identifiers were present in the cDNA. TCRdb called the 5' RACE reads again in MiXCR, with one record for every CDR3 protein. The table records about 530,000 distinct CDR3 sequences, approximately 20% of them present only once. Findings and caveats of the study: Models underestimated TCR alpha sharing (out-of-frame) in monozygotic twins. The study drew conclusions from cross-sectional statistical analysis, not from following the same donors.

Trimming cost V 6 bases and J 4 bases; bases outside gene matches: 15. CDR1 is DFQATT and CDR2 is SNEGSKA in the germline V gene (reference sequence). CDR3 length: 15 residues. The same data also went into a second study, on yellow fever vaccine responses in identical twins.

The chain employs TRBV20-1 and TRBJ2-7, with 7 bases identical to TRBD2. This receptor was identified in a woman under 30 in good health. The sequenced sample was CD4+ T cells sorted from blood. The CDR3 sequence: CSAVAEREAKYEQYF. CDR3 nucleotides: TGCAGTGCCGTAGCTGAACGGGAGGCGAAATACGAGCAGTACTTC.